The following is a T cell receptor beta chain sequence with its context. Its specificity is unknown. V was cut by 6 bases and J by 1 base, with 9 bases left in between. The CDR3 consists of 13 residues. Germline V gene sequence: CDR1 MRHNA, CDR2 SNTAGT. The data are from a study of graft-versus-host responses after intestinal transplantation. Study overall: After anti-thymocyte globulin induction, recipients took tacrolimus and steroids for two to three years. Study-wide points: Detected in recipient marrow were GvH clones, some of which were first observed in ileum or blood. Early post-transplant falls in HvG clones accompanied the peak levels of circulating GvH clones. Some patients had graft-donor T cell macrochimerism, and their allografts showed high graft-versus-host to host-versus-graft clonal ratios.

Measured with immunoSEQ multiplex PCR; TCRdb has only the in-frame clones, and not every one. The sample lists 50,000 or so clones; nearly 95% were seen once. V usage is TRBV6-4 and J usage is TRBJ1-1; D remains unclear. Source: unstimulated CD4+ T cells sorted from spleen or lymph node cells, taken before transplant. This sequence was found in a human donor who was the organ donor for an intestinal transplant. The CDR3 nucleotides are TGTGCCAGCAGCGCGAACAAGAACACTGAAGCTTTCTTT. It is translated as CASSANKNTEAFF.